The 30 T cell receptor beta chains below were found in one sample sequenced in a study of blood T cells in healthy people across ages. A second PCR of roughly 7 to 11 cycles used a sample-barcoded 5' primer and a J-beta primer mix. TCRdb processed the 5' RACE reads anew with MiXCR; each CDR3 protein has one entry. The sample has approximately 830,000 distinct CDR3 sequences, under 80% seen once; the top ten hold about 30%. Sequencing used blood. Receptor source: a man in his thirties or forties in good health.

DNA for the CDR3: TGCGCCAGCAGCTTGACTACGACAGGACAGGGAATCGATGAGCAGTTCTTC. The encoded protein is CASSLTTTGQGIDEQFF. The V call is TRBV5-1, the J call TRBJ2-1; 8 nucleotides align to TRBD1. The trim removed 1 base at V and 8 bases at J, leaving 14 bases unmatched. The V gene's germline CDR1 is SGHRS and CDR2 YFSETQ. The CDR3 sequence is 17 residues long.

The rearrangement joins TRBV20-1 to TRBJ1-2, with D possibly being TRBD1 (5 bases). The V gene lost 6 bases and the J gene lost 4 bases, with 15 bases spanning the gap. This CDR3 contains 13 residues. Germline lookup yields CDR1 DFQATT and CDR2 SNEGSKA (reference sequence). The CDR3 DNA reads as TGCAGTGCAACCGAGGGACTGTCCTATGGCTACACCTTC. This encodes CSATEGLSYGYTF.

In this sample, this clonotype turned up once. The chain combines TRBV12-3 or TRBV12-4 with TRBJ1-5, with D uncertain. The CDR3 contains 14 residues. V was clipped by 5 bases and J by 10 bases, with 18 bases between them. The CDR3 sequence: CASSPRTGEVPQHF. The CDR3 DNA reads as TGTGCCAGCAGTCCCCGGACCGGGGAGGTCCCCCAGCATTTT.

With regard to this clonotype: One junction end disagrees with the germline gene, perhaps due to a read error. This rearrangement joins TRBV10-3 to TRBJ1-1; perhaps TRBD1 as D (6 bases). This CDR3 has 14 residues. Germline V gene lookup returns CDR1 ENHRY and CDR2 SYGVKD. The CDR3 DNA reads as TGTGCCATCAGTGCTGACAGGCTGAACACTGGAGCTTTCTTT. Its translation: CAISADRLNTGAFF.

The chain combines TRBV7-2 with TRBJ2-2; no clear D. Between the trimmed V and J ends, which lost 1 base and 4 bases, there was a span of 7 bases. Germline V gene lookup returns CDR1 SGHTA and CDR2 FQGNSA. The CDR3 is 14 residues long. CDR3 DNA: TGTGCCAGCAGCTTAGGCCCGGCCACCGGGGAGCTGTTTTTT. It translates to CASSLGPATGELFF.

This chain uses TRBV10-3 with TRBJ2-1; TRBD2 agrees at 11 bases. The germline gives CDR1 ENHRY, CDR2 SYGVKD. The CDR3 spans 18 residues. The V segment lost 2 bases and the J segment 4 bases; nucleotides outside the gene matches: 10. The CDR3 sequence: CAISEEATSGGEYNEQFF. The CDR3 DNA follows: TGTGCCATCAGTGAGGAAGCAACTAGCGGGGGAGAATACAATGAGCAGTTCTTC.

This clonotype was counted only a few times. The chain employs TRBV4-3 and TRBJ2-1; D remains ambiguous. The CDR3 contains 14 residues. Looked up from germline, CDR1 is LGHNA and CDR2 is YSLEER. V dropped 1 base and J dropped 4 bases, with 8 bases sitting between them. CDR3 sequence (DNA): TGCGCCAGCAGCCAAGCAGATCAATACAATGAGCAGTTCTTC. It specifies CASSQADQYNEQFF.

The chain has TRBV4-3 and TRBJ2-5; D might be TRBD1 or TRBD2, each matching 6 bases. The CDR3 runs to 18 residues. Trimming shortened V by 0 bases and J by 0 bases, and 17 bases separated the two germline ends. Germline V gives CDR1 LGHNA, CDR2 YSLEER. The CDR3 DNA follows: TGCGCCAGCAGCCAAGAACCTCCTTCCGGGGGCCACCAAGAGACCCAGTACTTC. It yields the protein CASSQEPPSGGHQETQYF.

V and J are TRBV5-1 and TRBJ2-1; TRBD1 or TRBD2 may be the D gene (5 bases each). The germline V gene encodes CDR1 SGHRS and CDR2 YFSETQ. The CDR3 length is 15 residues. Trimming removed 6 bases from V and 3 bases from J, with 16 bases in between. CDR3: CASTGAGGGYNEQFF. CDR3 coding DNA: TGCGCCAGCACCGGGGCCGGCGGAGGCTACAATGAGCAGTTCTTC.

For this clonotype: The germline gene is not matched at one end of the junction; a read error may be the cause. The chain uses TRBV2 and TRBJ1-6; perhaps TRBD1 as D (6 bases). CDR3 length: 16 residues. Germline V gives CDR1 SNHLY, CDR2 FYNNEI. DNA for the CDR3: TGTGCCAGCAGTGCCGGACAGAGCTCCTATAATTCATCCCTCCACTTT. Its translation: CASSAGQSSYNSSLHF.

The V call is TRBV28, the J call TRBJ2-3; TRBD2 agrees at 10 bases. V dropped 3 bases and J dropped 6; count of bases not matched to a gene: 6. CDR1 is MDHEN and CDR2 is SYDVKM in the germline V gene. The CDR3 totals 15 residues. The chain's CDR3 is CASSFLTSGSDTQYF. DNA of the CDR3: TGTGCCAGCAGTTTTTTGACTAGCGGGTCGGATACGCAGTATTTT.

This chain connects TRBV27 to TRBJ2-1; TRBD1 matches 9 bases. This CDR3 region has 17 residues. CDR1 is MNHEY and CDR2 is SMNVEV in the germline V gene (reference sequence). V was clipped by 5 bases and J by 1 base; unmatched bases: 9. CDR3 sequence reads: CASSLRTGAKSYNEQFF. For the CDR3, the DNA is TGTGCCAGCAGTCTCCGGACAGGGGCTAAGTCCTACAATGAGCAGTTCTTC.

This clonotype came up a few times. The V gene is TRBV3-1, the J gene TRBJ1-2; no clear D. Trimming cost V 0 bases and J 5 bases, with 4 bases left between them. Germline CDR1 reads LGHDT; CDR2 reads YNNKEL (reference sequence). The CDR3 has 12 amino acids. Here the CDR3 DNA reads TGTGCCAGCAGCCAAGAGTATTATGGCTACACCTTC. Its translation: CASSQEYYGYTF.

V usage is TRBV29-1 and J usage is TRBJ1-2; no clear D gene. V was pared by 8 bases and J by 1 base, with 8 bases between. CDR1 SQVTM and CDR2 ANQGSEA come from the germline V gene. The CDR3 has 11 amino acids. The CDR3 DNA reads TGCAGCATCAGGTTTAACTATGGCTACACCTTC. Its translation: CSIRFNYGYTF.

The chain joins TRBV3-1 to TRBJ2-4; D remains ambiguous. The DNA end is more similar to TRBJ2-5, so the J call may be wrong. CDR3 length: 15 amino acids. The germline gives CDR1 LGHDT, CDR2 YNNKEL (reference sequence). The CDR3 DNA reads TGTGCCAGCAGCCTCTATATAGGTCTGGGAGAGACCCAGTACTTC. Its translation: CASSLYIGLGETQYF.

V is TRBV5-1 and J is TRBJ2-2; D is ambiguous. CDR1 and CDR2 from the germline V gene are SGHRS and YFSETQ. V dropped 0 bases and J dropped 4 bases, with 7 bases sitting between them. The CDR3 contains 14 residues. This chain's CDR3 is CASSLELLTGELFF. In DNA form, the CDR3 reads TGCGCCAGCAGCTTGGAACTTCTCACCGGGGAGCTGTTTTTT.

CDR3 sequence reads: CASSWGRTRTDTQYF. CDR3 DNA: TGTGCCAGCAGTTGGGGACGAACCCGCACAGATACGCAGTATTTT. The rearrangement joins TRBV12-3 or TRBV12-4 to TRBJ2-3; D may match TRBD1 or TRBD2 (5 bases each). The V and J ends lost 4 bases and 1 base respectively, with 12 bases between them. This CDR3 is 15 amino acids long.

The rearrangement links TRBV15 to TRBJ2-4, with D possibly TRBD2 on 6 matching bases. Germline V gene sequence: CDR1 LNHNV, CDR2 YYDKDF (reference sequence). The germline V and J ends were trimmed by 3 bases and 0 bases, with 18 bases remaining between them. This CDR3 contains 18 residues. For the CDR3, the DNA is TGTGCCACCAGCAGCAGAGCATCGGGGGAGCTAGCCAAAAACATTCAGTACTTC. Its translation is CATSSRASGELAKNIQYF.

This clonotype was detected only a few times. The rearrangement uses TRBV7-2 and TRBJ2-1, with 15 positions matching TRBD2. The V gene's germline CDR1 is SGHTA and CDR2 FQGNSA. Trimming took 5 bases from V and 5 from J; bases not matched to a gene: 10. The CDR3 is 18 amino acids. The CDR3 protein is CASSRYHGLAGGNNEQFF. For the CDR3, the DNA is TGTGCCAGCAGCCGCTACCACGGACTAGCGGGGGGGAACAATGAGCAGTTCTTC.

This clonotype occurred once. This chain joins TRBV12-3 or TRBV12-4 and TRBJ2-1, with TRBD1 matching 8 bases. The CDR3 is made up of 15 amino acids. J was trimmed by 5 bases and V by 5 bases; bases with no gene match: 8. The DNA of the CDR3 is TGTGCCAGCAGTCGTCACCTGGGACAGGACAATGAGCAGTTCTTC. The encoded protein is CASSRHLGQDNEQFF.

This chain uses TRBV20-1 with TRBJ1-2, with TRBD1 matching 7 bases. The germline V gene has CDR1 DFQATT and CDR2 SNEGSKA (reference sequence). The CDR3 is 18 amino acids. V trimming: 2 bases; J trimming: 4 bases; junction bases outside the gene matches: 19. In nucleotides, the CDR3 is TGCAGTGCTAGATTCGAGGGGGTGACAGGGAATATGGTCTATGGCTACACCTTC. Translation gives CSARFEGVTGNMVYGYTF.

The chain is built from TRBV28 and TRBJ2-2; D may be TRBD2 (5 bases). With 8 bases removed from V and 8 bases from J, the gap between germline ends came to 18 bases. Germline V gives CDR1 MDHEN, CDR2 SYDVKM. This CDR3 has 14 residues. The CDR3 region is CASGLLLLGGELFF. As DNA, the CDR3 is TGTGCCAGCGGCCTCCTACTACTAGGAGGGGAGCTGTTTTTT.

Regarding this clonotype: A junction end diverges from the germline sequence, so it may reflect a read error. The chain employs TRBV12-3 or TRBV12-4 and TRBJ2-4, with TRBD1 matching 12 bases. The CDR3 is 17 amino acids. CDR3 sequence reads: CASSSPGQGAPRNIQYF. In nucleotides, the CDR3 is TGCGCCAGCAGTTCCCCGGGACAGGGGGCGCCTAGAAACATTCAGTACTTC.

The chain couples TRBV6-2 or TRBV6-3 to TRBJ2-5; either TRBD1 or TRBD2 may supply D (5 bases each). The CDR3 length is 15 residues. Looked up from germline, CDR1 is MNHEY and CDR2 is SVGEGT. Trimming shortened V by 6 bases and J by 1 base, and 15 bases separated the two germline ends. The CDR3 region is CASSHPGASQETQYF. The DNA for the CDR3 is TGTGCCAGCAGCCACCCCGGGGCGTCCCAAGAGACCCAGTACTTC.

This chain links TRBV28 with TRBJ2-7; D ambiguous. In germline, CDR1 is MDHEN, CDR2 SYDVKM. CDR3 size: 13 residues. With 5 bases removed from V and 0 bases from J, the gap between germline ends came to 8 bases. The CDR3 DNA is TGTGCCAGCAGTGACACGAGCTCCTACGAGCAGTACTTC. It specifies CASSDTSSYEQYF. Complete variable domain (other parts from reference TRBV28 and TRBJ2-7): DVKVTQSSRYLVKRTGEKVFLECVQDMDHENMFWYRQDPGLGLRLIYFSYDVKMKEKGDIPEGYSVSREKKERFSLILESASTNQTSMYLCASSDTSSYEQYFGPGTRLTVT.

The CDR3 here is CASSTARLYEQYF. CDR3 bases: TGTGCCAGCTCCACGGCCAGGCTCTACGAGCAGTACTTC. The rearrangement links TRBV6-2 or TRBV6-3 to TRBJ2-7; D is ambiguous. V dropped 8 bases and J dropped 3 bases, with 14 bases sitting between them. Per germline, CDR1 MNHEY and CDR2 SVGEGT. There are 13 residues in the CDR3.

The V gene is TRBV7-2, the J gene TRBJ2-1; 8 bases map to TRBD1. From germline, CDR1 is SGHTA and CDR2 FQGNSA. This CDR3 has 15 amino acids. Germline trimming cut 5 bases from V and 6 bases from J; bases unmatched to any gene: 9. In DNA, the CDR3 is TGTGCCAGCAGCCCGGACAGGGCTCGTTCCAATGAGCAGTTCTTC. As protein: CASSPDRARSNEQFF.

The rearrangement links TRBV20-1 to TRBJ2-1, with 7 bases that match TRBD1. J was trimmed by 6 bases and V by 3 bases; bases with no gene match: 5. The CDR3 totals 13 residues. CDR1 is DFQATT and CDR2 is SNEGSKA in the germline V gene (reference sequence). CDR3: CSASAGTVNEQFF. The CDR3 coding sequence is TGCAGTGCTAGTGCCGGGACAGTCAATGAGCAGTTCTTC.

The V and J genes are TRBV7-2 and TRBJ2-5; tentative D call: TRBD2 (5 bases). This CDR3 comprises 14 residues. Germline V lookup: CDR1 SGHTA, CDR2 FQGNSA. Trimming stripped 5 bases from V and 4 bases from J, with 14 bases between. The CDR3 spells CASSPLGSGETQYF. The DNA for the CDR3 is TGTGCCAGCAGCCCACTAGGCAGTGGAGAGACCCAGTACTTC.

The CDR3 nucleotides read TGTGCCAGCAGTTCGAAAGGTTTAGGGACGGATGAGCAGTTCTTC. Its translation is CASSSKGLGTDEQFF. V and J are TRBV28 and TRBJ2-1; D could derive from TRBD1 or TRBD2 (5 bases each). V was clipped by 4 bases and J by 8 bases, with 18 bases between them. The germline gives CDR1 MDHEN, CDR2 SYDVKM. This CDR3 contains 15 residues.